The 7 T cell receptor beta chains listed next were all sequenced from one sample in a study of T cells expressing NK-cell markers. From its re-call of the 5' RACE reads, TCRdb lists each CDR3 protein once, without DNA. This listing includes some 280,000 distinct CDR3 sequences. The sequenced material came from blood T cells: a sorted CD56 or NKG2C T cell subset, CD4+ or CD8+ T cells, or bulk PBMC T cells (not recorded which). The receptors were gathered from a young man in good health.

The chain joins TRBV20-1 to TRBJ1-1; TCRdb outputs TRBD1, but without DNA this stays unchecked. Germline loops: CDR1 DFQATT, CDR2 SNEGSKA (reference sequence). This CDR3 has 14 residues. CDR3 in amino acids: CSASKGGLNTEAFF.

V is TRBV20-1 and J is TRBJ2-3; the TCRdb D gene call, TRBD1, has no DNA to confirm it. This CDR3 contains 16 residues. Germline loops: CDR1 DFQATT, CDR2 SNEGSKA (reference sequence). Here the CDR3 reads CSARPGAGWWTDTQYF.

The chain has TRBV6-2 or TRBV6-3 and TRBJ2-7; the TCRdb D gene call, TRBD2, has no DNA to confirm it. The CDR3 length is 14 residues. Germline CDR1 MNHEY, CDR2 SVGEGT. The CDR3: CASSPLAGGGEQYF.

CDR3: CASSPSGQRETQYF. V gene TRBV5-1 combines with J gene TRBJ2-5; the TRBD1 assignment by TCRdb is unverifiable without DNA. The CDR3 totals 14 residues. Germline loops: CDR1 SGHRS, CDR2 YFSETQ. Supplemented by reference TRBV5-1 and TRBJ2-5, the full variable domain reads KAGVTQTPRYLIKTRGQQVTLSCSPISGHRSVSWYQQTPGQGLQFLFEYFSETQRNKGNFPGRFSGRQFSNSRSEMNVSTLELGDSALYLCASSPSGQRETQYFGPGTRLLVL.

The chain combines TRBV12-3 or TRBV12-4 with TRBJ2-7; TCRdb outputs TRBD1, but without DNA this stays unchecked. CDR3 length equals 14 residues. The CDR3 loop is CASSPGSPSYEQYF.

This chain links TRBV25-1 with TRBJ2-3; TCRdb gives TRBD1 as the D gene, but with no DNA this cannot be confirmed. CDR1 MGHDK and CDR2 SYGVNS come from the germline V gene. There are 13 residues in the CDR3. CDR3 protein: CASSRDLPDTQYF.

The rearrangement joins TRBV24-1 to TRBJ2-2; TCRdb's D call, TRBD2, is unchecked because there is no DNA. Germline V gene sequence: CDR1 KGHDR, CDR2 SFDVKD. This CDR3 has 16 residues. CDR3 in amino acids: CATSDLPSSNTGELFF.